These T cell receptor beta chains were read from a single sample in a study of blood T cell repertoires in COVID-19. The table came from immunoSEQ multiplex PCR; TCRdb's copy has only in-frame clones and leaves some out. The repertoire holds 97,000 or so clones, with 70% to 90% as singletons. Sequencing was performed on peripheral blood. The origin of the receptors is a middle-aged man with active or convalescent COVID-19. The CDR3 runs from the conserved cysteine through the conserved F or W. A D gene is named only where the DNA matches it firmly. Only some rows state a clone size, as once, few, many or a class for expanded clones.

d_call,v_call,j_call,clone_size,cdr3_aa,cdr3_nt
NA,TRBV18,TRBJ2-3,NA,CASSPTPGVDTDTQYF,TGTGCCAGCTCACCAACCCCCGGGGTTGACACAGATACGCAGTATTTT
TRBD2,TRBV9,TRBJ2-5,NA,CASSVGLAGYQETQYF,TGTGCCAGCAGCGTAGGACTAGCGGGGTACCAAGAGACCCAGTACTTC
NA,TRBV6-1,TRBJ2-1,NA,CASSEGEAPYNEQFF,TGTGCCAGCAGTGAGGGGGAGGCCCCCTACAATGAGCAGTTCTTC
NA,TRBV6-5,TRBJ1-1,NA,CASSYSEQSEAFF,TGTGCCAGCAGTTACTCTGAACAGTCTGAAGCTTTCTTT
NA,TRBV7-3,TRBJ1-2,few,CASSPRNYGYTF,TGTGCCAGCAGCCCGCGCAACTATGGCTACACCTTC
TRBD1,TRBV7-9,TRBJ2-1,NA,CASSASGTGGNEQFF,TGTGCCAGCAGCGCCTCCGGGACAGGGGGCAATGAGCAGTTCTTC
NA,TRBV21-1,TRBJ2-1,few,CASSGTENEQFF,TGTGCCAGCAGCGGGACAGAAAATGAGCAGTTCTTC
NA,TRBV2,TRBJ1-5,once,CASSENREVGKAPQHF,TGTGCCAGCAGTGAAAACCGGGAGGTGGGGAAGGCGCCCCAGCATTTT
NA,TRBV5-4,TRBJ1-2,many,CASSFEYAGGNGYTF,TGTGCCAGCAGCTTTGAATACGCGGGGGGAAATGGCTACACCTTC
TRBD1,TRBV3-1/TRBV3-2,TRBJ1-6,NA,CASSLGQNNSPLHF,TGTGCCAGCAGCCTGGGACAGAATAATTCACCCCTCCACTTT
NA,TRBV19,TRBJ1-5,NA,CASSQANRNNQPQHF,TGTGCCAGTAGCCAGGCAAACCGGAACAATCAGCCCCAGCATTTT
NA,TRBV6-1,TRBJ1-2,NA,CASSEVGDYGYTF,TGTGCCAGCAGTGAAGTCGGTGACTATGGCTACACCTTC
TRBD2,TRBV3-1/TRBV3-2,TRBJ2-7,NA,CASSQGAGWKSYEQYF,TGTGCCAGCAGCCAAGGAGCGGGGTGGAAGTCCTACGAGCAGTACTTC
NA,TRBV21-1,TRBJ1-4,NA,CASSNPLFRGINEKLFF,TGTGCCAGCAGCAACCCTTTGTTCCGGGGTATTAATGAAAAACTGTTTTTT
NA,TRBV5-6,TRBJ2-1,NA,CASSFDGRGGQFF,TGTGCCAGCAGCTTTGACGGGAGAGGTGGGCAGTTCTTC
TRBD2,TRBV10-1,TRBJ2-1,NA,CASSEIGRGGSNEQFF,TGCGCCAGCAGTGAGATCGGACGGGGGGGCTCCAATGAGCAGTTCTTC
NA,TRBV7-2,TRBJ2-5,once,CASNLGLQETQYF,TGTGCCAGCAACCTGGGACTCCAAGAGACCCAGTACTTC
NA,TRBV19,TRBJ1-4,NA,CASSTTNEKLFF,TGTGCCAGTAGTACGACTAATGAAAAACTGTTTTTT
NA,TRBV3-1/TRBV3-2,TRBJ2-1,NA,CASSQSETGEQFF,TGTGCCAGCAGCCAATCCGAGACAGGCGAGCAGTTCTTC
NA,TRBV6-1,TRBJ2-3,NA,CASSEGGLGTDTQYF,TGTGCCAGCAGTGAGGGGGGGCTCGGCACAGATACGCAGTATTTT
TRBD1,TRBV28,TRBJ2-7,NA,CASRQGLISYEQYF,TGTGCCAGCAGACAGGGGCTGATATCCTACGAGCAGTACTTC
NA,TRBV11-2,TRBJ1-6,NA,CASSKEGLALHF,TGTGCCAGCAGCAAAGAGGGACTTGCCCTCCACTTT
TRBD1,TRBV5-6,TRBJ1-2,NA,CASSLKGQIYYGYTF,TGTGCCAGCAGCTTGAAGGGACAGATATACTATGGCTACACCTTC
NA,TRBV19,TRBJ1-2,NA,CASSMGQNRVPDYGYTF,TGTGCCAGTAGTATGGGACAAAACAGGGTCCCAGACTATGGCTACACCTTC
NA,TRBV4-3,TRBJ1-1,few,CASSQAAGNTEAFF,TGCGCCAGCAGCCAAGCCGCGGGGAACACTGAAGCTTTCTTT
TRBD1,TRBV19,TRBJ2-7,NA,CASSKGGQSYEQYF,TGTGCCAGTAGTAAAGGGGGACAGTCCTACGAGCAGTACTTC
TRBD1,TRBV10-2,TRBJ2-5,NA,CASSEGQGGETQYF,TGCGCCAGCAGTGAGGGACAGGGGGGGGAGACCCAGTACTTC
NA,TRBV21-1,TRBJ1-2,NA,CASSKDTWGGYGYTF,TGTGCCAGCAGCAAAGACACCTGGGGAGGGTATGGCTACACCTTC
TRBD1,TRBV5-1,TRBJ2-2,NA,CASSLGQGMAGELFF,TGCGCCAGCAGCTTGGGACAGGGGATGGCCGGGGAGCTGTTTTTT
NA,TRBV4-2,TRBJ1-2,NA,CASSPGYQDYGYTF,TGTGCCAGCAGCCCGGGGTACCAGGACTATGGCTACACCTTC
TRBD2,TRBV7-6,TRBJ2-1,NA,CASRITSGGLYNEQFF,TGTGCCAGCAGAATAACTAGCGGGGGTCTCTACAATGAGCAGTTCTTC
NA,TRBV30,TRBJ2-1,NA,CAWSPGMSEQFF,TGTGCCTGGAGTCCCGGGATGAGTGAGCAGTTCTTC
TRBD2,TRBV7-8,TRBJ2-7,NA,CASSITGTRKFYEQYF,TGTGCCAGCAGCATCACCGGGACTAGAAAATTCTACGAGCAGTACTTC
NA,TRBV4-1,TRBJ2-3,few,CASSQAGFANTQYF,TGCGCCAGCAGCCAAGCGGGATTCGCGAATACGCAGTATTTT
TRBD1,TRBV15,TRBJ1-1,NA,CATSRDLKGARSEAFF,TGTGCCACCAGCAGAGATCTGAAGGGGGCGCGGTCTGAAGCTTTCTTT
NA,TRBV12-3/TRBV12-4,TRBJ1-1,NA,CASEKGLGTEAFF,TGTGCCAGCGAAAAGGGGTTGGGCACTGAAGCTTTCTTT
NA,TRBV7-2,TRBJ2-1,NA,CASSLGYHSSYNEQFF,TGTGCCAGCAGCTTAGGATATCACAGCTCCTACAATGAGCAGTTCTTC
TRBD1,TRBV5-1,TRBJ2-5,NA,CASSWQGAPQETQYF,TGCGCCAGCAGCTGGCAGGGGGCCCCGCAAGAGACCCAGTACTTC
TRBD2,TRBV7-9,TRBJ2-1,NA,CAKPSSLSGGAGSYNEQFF,TGTGCCAAGCCATCATCCCTCAGCGGGGGGGCCGGTTCCTACAATGAGCAGTTCTTC
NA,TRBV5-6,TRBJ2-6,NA,CASRSGLRGANVLTF,TGTGCCAGCAGATCAGGGTTACGTGGGGCCAACGTCCTGACTTTC
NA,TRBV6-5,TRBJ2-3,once,CASSYSSAGEDTQYF,TGTGCCAGCAGTTACTCCTCAGCAGGTGAAGATACGCAGTATTTT
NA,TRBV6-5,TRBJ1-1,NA,CASTKPGSKNTEAFF,TGTGCCAGCACCAAACCGGGATCAAAAAACACTGAAGCTTTCTTT
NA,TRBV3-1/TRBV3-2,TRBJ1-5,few,CASSQEELAPYSNQPQHF,TGTGCCAGCAGCCAAGAAGAGTTAGCGCCCTATAGCAATCAGCCCCAGCATTTT
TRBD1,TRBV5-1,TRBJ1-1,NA,CASSKGQVNTEAFF,TGCGCCAGCAGCAAGGGACAGGTGAACACTGAAGCTTTCTTT
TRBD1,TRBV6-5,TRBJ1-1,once,CASSQGQPNTEAFF,TGTGCCAGCAGTCAGGGACAGCCGAACACTGAAGCTTTCTTT
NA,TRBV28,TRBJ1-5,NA,CASSSDSLGNQPQHF,TGTGCCAGCAGTTCGGACAGCTTAGGCAATCAGCCCCAGCATTTT
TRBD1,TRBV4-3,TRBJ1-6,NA,CASSQNAGGRDSDSPLHF,TGCGCCAGCAGCCAAAATGCAGGGGGGAGAGATTCGGATTCACCCCTCCACTTT
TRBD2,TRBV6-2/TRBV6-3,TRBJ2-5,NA,CASSYGSGGDMETQYF,TGTGCCAGCAGTTATGGGAGCGGGGGGGATATGGAGACCCAGTACTTC